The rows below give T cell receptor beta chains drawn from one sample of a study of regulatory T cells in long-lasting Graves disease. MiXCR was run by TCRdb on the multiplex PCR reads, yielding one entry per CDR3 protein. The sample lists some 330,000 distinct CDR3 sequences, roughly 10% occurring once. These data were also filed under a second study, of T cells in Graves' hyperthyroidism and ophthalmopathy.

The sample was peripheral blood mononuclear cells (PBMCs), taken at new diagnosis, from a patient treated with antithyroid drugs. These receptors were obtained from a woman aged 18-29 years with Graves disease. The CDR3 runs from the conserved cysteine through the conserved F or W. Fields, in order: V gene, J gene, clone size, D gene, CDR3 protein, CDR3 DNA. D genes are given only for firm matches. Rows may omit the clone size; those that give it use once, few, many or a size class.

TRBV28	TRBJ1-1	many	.	CASSKRGQLEAFF	TGTGCCAGCAGTAAACGCGGACAGCTCGAAGCTTTCTTT
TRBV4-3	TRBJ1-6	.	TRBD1	CASSQGMDRGNSPLHF	TGCGCCAGCAGCCAAGGCATGGACAGGGGGAACTCACCCCTCCACTTT
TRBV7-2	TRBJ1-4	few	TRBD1	CASSQIQGYANEKLFF	TGTGCCAGCAGCCAGATACAGGGGTATGCTAATGAAAAACTGTTTTTT
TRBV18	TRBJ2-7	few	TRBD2	CASSPARGLAGNYEQYF	TGTGCCAGCTCACCCGCCCGAGGCCTAGCGGGGAACTACGAGCAGTACTTC
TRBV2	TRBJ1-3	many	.	CASTQDFGNTIYF	TGTGCCAGCACCCAGGATTTTGGAAACACCATATATTTT
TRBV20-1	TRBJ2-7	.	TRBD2	CSASTSFLGLAEPYEQYF	TGCAGTGCTAGTACCTCATTCCTGGGACTAGCGGAACCCTACGAGCAGTACTTC
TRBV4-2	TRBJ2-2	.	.	CASSRRQGRTGELFF	TGTGCCAGCAGCCGTCGGCAGGGCCGAACCGGGGAGCTGTTTTTT
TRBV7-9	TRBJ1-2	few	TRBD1	CASSMTGQLFGYTF	TGTGCCAGCAGCATGACAGGGCAGCTTTTCGGCTACACCTTC
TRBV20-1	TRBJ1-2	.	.	CSARAEWGGGYTF	TGCAGTGCTAGAGCGGAGTGGGGGGGTGGCTACACCTTC
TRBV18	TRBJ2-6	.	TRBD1	CASSRNRGFSGANVLTF	TGTGCCAGCTCACGCAACAGGGGTTTCTCTGGGGCCAACGTCCTGACTTTC
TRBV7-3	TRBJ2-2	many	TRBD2	CASSLIGTSGGLYTGELFF	TGTGCCAGCAGCTTAATAGGGACTAGCGGGGGTCTCTACACCGGGGAGCTGTTTTTT
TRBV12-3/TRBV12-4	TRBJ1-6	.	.	CASSSAVRYNSPLHF	TGTGCCAGCAGTTCCGCTGTACGGTATAATTCACCCCTCCACTTT
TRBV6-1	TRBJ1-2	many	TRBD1	CASSQKGQTKVYGYTF	TGTGCCAGCAGTCAAAAGGGACAGACAAAAGTCTATGGCTACACCTTC
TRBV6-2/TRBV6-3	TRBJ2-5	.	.	CASSYAGLRQETQYF	TGTGCCAGCAGTTACGCTGGGCTCCGGCAAGAGACCCAGTACTTC
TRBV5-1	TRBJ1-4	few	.	CASSRRGGISHEKLFF	TGCGCCAGCAGCCGCAGGGGAGGGATCTCCCATGAAAAACTGTTTTTT
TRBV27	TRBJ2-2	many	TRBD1	CASSLDRGSTGELFF	TGTGCCAGCAGTTTAGACAGGGGAAGTACCGGGGAGCTGTTTTTT
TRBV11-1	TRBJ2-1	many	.	CASSLGGLNEQFF	TGTGCCAGCAGCTTGGGCGGGTTAAATGAGCAGTTCTTC
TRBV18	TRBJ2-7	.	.	CASSLRLAVPYEQYF	TGTGCCAGCTCTCTCCGCTTAGCGGTCCCCTACGAGCAGTACTTC
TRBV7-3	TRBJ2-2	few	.	CASSLNTAPGELFF	TGTGCCAGCAGTCTGAACACGGCCCCCGGGGAGCTGTTTTTT
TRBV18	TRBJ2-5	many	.	CASSPNTQETQYF	TGTGCCAGCTCACCCAACACACAAGAGACCCAGTACTTC
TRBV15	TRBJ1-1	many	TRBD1	CATSRDEDRWNTEAFF	TGTGCCACCAGCAGAGATGAGGACAGGTGGAACACTGAAGCTTTCTTT
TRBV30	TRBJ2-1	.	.	CAWSVNVNEQFF	TGTGCCTGGAGTGTAAATGTCAATGAGCAGTTCTTC
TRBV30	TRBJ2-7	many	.	CASGFLGEQYF	TGTGCCTCAGGCTTCCTCGGGGAGCAGTACTTC
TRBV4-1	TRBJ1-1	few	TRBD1	CASSQDRLSAGGGTEAFF	TGCGCCAGCAGCCAAGATCGTTTAAGCGCAGGGGGTGGCACTGAAGCTTTCTTT
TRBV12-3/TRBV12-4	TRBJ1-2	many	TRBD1	CASTSTGGYYGYTF	TGTGCCAGCACTAGTACAGGGGGCTATTATGGCTACACCTTC
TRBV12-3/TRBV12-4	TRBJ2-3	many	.	CASSTIPFGQDHTDTQYF	TGTGCCAGCAGCACGATACCCTTTGGGCAGGATCACACAGATACGCAGTATTTT
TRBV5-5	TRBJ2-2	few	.	CASWTPWTAGGELFF	TGTGCCAGCTGGACCCCTTGGACAGCTGGTGGGGAGCTGTTTTTT
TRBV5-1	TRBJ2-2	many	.	CASSFLATGELFF	TGCGCCAGCAGCTTTTTGGCCACCGGGGAGCTGTTTTTT
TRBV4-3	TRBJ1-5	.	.	CASSQDLAITSNQPQHF	TGCGCCAGCAGCCAAGATCTGGCGATAACGAGCAATCAGCCCCAGCATTTT
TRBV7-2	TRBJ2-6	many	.	CASSARWGANVLTF	TGTGCCAGCAGCGCTCGCTGGGGGGCCAACGTCCTGACTTTC
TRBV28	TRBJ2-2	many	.	CASSLDINTGELFF	TGTGCCAGCAGTTTAGACATAAACACCGGGGAGCTGTTTTTT